The T cell receptor beta chain described here comes from a study of blood T cell repertoires in COVID-19. Overall study: The United States, Italy and Spain provided the acute and convalescent COVID-19 samples. PBMCs, B-cell-depleted T cells, or T cells were the source of the cDNA or gDNA that made up the material.

Trimming removed 5 bases from V and 7 bases from J, with 11 bases in between. The CDR3 runs 12 residues. In germline, CDR1 is SEHNR, CDR2 FQNEAQ (reference sequence). As handled by the study authors: Amplification of reference gene primers was used by the study to estimate nucleated cell counts. Clones were read by immunoSEQ multiplex PCR, and TCRdb kept only the in-frame ones, dropping some. The DNA was the basis for D and trimming; V, J and clone size are from that table. The sample yields about 240,000 clones, around four fifths seen once. The receptor comes from a woman in her 70s with acute or convalescent COVID-19. This chain connects TRBV7-9 to TRBJ1-1; D not resolved. Sequenced input: peripheral blood. CDR3 bases: TGTGCCAGCAGCCTTCTGACTGGTGAAGCTTTCTTT. This sequence encodes CASSLLTGEAFF. Combining the CDR3 with reference TRBV7-9 and TRBJ1-1 gives the whole variable domain DTGVSQNPRHKITKRGQNVTFRCDPISEHNRLYWYRQTLGQGPEFLTYFQNEAQLEKSRLLSDRFSAERPKGSFSTLEIQRTEQGDSAMYLCASSLLTGEAFFGQGTRLTVV.